These 19 T cell receptor beta chains came from one sample sequenced in a study of post-analysis software for immune sequencing data. Regarding the study as a whole: The five TRBV segments detected at higher frequency in patients than in controls included TRBV5-6, TRBV5-1 and TRBV20-1.

No antigen has been assigned to these receptors. The TCR beta cDNA libraries contained unique molecular identifiers. TCRdb reprocessed the PCR reads via MiXCR and lists one record per CDR3 protein. The sample has more than 450,000 distinct CDR3 sequences; around 31% are singletons. Sequencing was carried out using blood. These receptors originate from a girl under 18 with multiple sclerosis.

This clonotype was recorded many times. The chain joins TRBV12-3 or TRBV12-4 to TRBJ2-3, with D uncertain. Between the trimmed V and J ends, which lost 8 bases and 1 base, there was a span of 10 bases. CDR3 length: 13 residues. This CDR3 is CASRTIGTDTQYF. In DNA, the CDR3 is TGTGCCAGCCGAACGATCGGCACAGATACGCAGTATTTT.

There are a few counts of this clonotype. This rearrangement joins TRBV9 to TRBJ2-5; D not certain. The V and J ends lost 2 bases and 6 bases respectively, with 20 bases between them. Germline CDR1 is SGDLS and CDR2 is YYNGEE. This CDR3 has 16 amino acids. The CDR3 loop is CASSVEGAPTRQTQYF. CDR3 DNA: TGTGCCAGCAGCGTCGAAGGTGCACCCACAAGGCAGACCCAGTACTTC.

This clonotype was seen a few times. The gene calls are TRBV29-1 and TRBJ2-1; D is ambiguous. CDR3 length: 11 residues. V gave up 3 bases and J gave up 9 bases, with 9 bases separating them. Per germline, CDR1 SQVTM and CDR2 ANQGSEA. The CDR3 sequence is CSVEVGFEQFF. The CDR3 nucleotides read TGCAGCGTTGAGGTGGGGTTTGAGCAGTTCTTC.

The chain joins TRBV6-1 to TRBJ2-7; D remains unclear. Trimming removed 3 bases at V and 2 bases at J, with 11 bases between. CDR3 length: 14 residues. Germline CDR1 MNHNS, CDR2 SASEGT. The CDR3: CASSEVMAPYEQYF. The CDR3, as DNA: TGTGCCAGCAGTGAGGTAATGGCCCCCTACGAGCAGTACTTC.

The chain uses TRBV10-2 and TRBJ1-5; the D is unclear. Germline V gene lookup returns CDR1 WSHSY and CDR2 SAAADI. V was trimmed by 5 bases and J by 11 bases, leaving 16 bases between them. The CDR3 spans 13 residues. CDR3 sequence (DNA): TGCGCCAGCAGTTCGGGTATTGGGTTAGCCCAGCATTTT. It translates to CASSSGIGLAQHF.

The rearrangement links TRBV12-3 or TRBV12-4 to TRBJ2-5, with D possibly TRBD2 on 6 matching bases. The length of the CDR3 is 14 residues. Between the trimmed V and J ends, which lost 5 bases and 4 bases, there was a span of 14 bases. The DNA of the CDR3 is TGTGCCAGCAGTCATTCGGGGGTTCGAGAGACCCAGTACTTC. Amino acids: CASSHSGVRETQYF.

This clonotype was seen only a few times. The chain combines TRBV6-1 with TRBJ2-3, with 15 bases lining up with TRBD2. With V trimmed by 4 bases and J by 0 bases, 8 bases remained unmatched. The CDR3 totals 19 residues. Germline CDR1 is MNHNS and CDR2 is SASEGT. Here the CDR3 DNA reads TGTGCCAGCAGTGTTAGGGGGACTAGCGGGGGGAGGAGCACAGATACGCAGTATTTT. This translates into CASSVRGTSGGRSTDTQYF.

The chain employs TRBV20-1 and TRBJ1-5; 8 positions match TRBD1. The trim removed 0 bases at V and 9 bases at J, leaving 13 bases unmatched. CDR3 size: 16 residues. The germline gives CDR1 DFQATT, CDR2 SNEGSKA (reference sequence). The CDR3 DNA follows: TGCAGTGCTAGAGACCCTCGACAGGGGCCCGCAGGGCCCCAGCATTTT. This gives the protein CSARDPRQGPAGPQHF.

This clonotype was seen many times. The V call is TRBV29-1, the J call TRBJ1-2; D is possibly TRBD1 (5 bases). This CDR3 is built from 13 residues. Deletions cut 3 bases from V and 4 bases from J, with 12 bases between. Germline V gives CDR1 SQVTM, CDR2 ANQGSEA. CDR3 protein: CSVDDSSPYGYTF. CDR3 coding DNA: TGCAGCGTTGACGACAGCAGCCCCTATGGCTACACCTTC.

This clonotype has only a few counts. The CDR3 DNA reads as TGTGCCAGCAGTTTTGAGTGGGCCGGGGAGCTGTTTTTT. As protein: CASSFEWAGELFF. This chain links TRBV12-3 or TRBV12-4 with TRBJ2-2; D gene uncertain. Trimming shortened V by 3 bases and J by 6 bases, and 8 bases separated the two germline ends. CDR3 length: 13 amino acids.

The rearrangement links TRBV6-1 to TRBJ2-3, with TRBD2 as a possible D gene (5 bases). Germline V gene sequence: CDR1 MNHNS, CDR2 SASEGT. The V end lost 6 bases, the J end lost 6 bases, and 16 bases lay between the germline ends. This CDR3 region has 14 residues. The CDR3, as DNA: TGTGCCAGCAGGAGGGTGCAGTCGTCGGATACGCAGTATTTT. This gives the protein CASRRVQSSDTQYF.

Turning to this clonotype: The conserved closing phenylalanine or tryptophan is absent in this CDR3, likely reflecting a read error. This chain uses TRBV20-1 with TRBJ2-3; 13 bases match TRBD2. V lost 3 bases, J lost 2 bases, and 8 bases stayed unmatched. The CDR3 extends over 17 amino acids. The germline gives CDR1 DFQATT, CDR2 SNEGSKA (reference sequence). The CDR3 DNA reads TGCAGTGCTAGGGCCCTGACTAGCGGGGGGCACACAGATACGCAGTATTCT. It encodes CSARALTSGGHTDTQYS.

The chain links TRBV27 to TRBJ1-5; 11 bases fit TRBD1. The CDR3 is 16 amino acids. Germline assignment: CDR1 MNHEY and CDR2 SMNVEV (reference sequence). V was clipped by 2 bases and J by 7 bases; unmatched bases: 7. CDR3 sequence: CASSLIPGQGVQPQHF. The CDR3 region has the DNA TGTGCCAGCAGTTTAATCCCGGGACAGGGGGTCCAGCCCCAGCATTTT.

The CDR3 sequence: CSDLLRDSQETQYF. Written as DNA, the CDR3 is TGCAGTGACCTCTTGAGGGACAGCCAAGAGACCCAGTACTTC. This chain joins TRBV20-1 and TRBJ2-5; 7 bases line up with TRBD1. The CDR3 extends over 14 amino acids. Trimming took 7 bases from V and 1 from J; bases not matched to a gene: 9. Germline-derived CDR1 and CDR2 are DFQATT and SNEGSKA (reference sequence).

This clonotype was seen a handful of times. The V call is TRBV6-1, the J call TRBJ2-5; TRBD2 aligns across 9 bases. CDR1 MNHNS and CDR2 SASEGT come from the germline V gene. Trimming cost V 1 base and J 4 bases; bases outside gene matches: 4. The CDR3 contains 15 residues. CDR3 loop: CASSEETSGPETQYF. CDR3 coding DNA: TGTGCCAGCAGTGAAGAAACTAGCGGGCCAGAGACCCAGTACTTC.

V and J are TRBV7-2 and TRBJ2-1; 8 nucleotides match TRBD1. There are 16 residues in the CDR3. CDR1 and CDR2 from the germline V gene are SGHTA and FQGNSA. With 3 bases clipped from V and 7 bases from J, the junction kept 11 bases outside the gene matches. The CDR3 loop is CASSFEARRGRNEQFF. Written as DNA, the CDR3 is TGTGCCAGCAGCTTTGAAGCACGCAGGGGGCGGAATGAGCAGTTCTTC.

About this clonotype itself: A much larger clone lies a single base off, so this may be a read error. The rearrangement links TRBV6-4 to TRBJ2-1; maybe TRBD1 (7 bases). There are 13 residues in the CDR3. The germline gives CDR1 MRHNA, CDR2 SNTAGT. Written as DNA, the CDR3 is TGTGTCAGCAGGCAGGGGGGACGCAATGAGCAGTTCTTC. Its translation: CVSRQGGRNEQFF.

This clonotype was detected only a few times. V is TRBV29-1 and J is TRBJ1-2, with 8 bases lining up with TRBD1. The CDR3 length is 14 residues. Germline V lookup: CDR1 SQVTM, CDR2 ANQGSEA. The trim removed 2 bases at V and 3 bases at J, leaving 5 bases unmatched. CDR3 bases: TGCAGCGTTGAATATCTGGGACAGGACTATGGCTACACCTTC. Encoded protein: CSVEYLGQDYGYTF.

With regard to this clonotype: The junction departs from germline at one end; a sequencing error may be responsible. J is TRBJ1-1 and V is TRBV28; weak D call: TRBD1 (5 bases). This CDR3 has 14 amino acids. Germline CDR1 is MDHEN and CDR2 is SYDVKM. Here the CDR3 DNA reads TGTGCCAGCAGTGCGGGACTTGAGAACGCTGAAGCTTTCTTT. Protein sequence: CASSAGLENAEAFF.